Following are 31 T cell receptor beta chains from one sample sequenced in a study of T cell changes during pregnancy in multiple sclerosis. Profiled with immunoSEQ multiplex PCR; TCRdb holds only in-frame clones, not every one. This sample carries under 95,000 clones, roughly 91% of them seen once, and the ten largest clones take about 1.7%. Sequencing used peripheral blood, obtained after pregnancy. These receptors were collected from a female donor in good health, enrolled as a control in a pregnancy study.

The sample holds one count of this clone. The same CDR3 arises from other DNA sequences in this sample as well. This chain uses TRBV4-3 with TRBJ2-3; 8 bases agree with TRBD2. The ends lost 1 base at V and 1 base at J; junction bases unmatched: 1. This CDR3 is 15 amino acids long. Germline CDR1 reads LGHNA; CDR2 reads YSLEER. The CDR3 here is CASSQGGGRTDTQYF. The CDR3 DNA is TGCGCCAGCAGCCAAGGCGGGGGGCGCACAGATACGCAGTATTTT.

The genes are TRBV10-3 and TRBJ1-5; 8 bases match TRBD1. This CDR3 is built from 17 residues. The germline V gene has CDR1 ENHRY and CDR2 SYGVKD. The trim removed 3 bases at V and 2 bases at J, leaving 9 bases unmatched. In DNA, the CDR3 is TGTGCCATCAGTGACCCCTTGACAGGGGAGCGCAATCAGCCCCAGCATTTT. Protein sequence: CAISDPLTGERNQPQHF.

This CDR3 is CASSPGVGYTF. CDR3 bases: TGTGCCAGCAGTCCAGGGGTTGGCTACACCTTC. The rearrangement links TRBV11-2 to TRBJ1-2, with a weak D call TRBD1 (6 bases). Germline V gives CDR1 SGHAT, CDR2 FQNNGV. Trimming took 6 bases from V and 7 from J, leaving 9 bases between them. The CDR3 consists of 11 residues. Variable domain in full (rest from reference TRBV11-2 and TRBJ1-2): EAGVAQSPRYKIIEKRQSVAFWCNPISGHATLYWYQQILGQGPKLLIQFQNNGVVDDSQLPKDRFSAERLKGVDSTLKIQPAKLEDSAVYLCASSPGVGYTFGSGTRLTVV.

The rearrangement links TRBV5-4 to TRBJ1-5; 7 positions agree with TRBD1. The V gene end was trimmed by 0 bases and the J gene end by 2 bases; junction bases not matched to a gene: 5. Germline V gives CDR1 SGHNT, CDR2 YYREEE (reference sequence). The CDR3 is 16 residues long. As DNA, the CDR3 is TGTGCCAGCAGCTTGGGCAGACAGGGCCGCAATCAGCCCCAGCATTTT. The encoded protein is CASSLGRQGRNQPQHF.

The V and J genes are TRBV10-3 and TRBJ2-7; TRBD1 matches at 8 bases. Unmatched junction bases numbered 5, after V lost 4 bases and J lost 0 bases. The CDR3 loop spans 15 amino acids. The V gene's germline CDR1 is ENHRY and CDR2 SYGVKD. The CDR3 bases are TGTGCCATCAGTGGGCAGGGGGCAAGCTCCTACGAGCAGTACTTC. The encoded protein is CAISGQGASSYEQYF.

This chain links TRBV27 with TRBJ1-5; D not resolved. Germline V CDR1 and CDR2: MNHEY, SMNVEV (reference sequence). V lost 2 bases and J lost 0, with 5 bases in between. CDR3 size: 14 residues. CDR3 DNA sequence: TGTGCCAGCAGTTTAGCGGGTAGCAATCAGCCCCAGCATTTT. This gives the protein CASSLAGSNQPQHF.

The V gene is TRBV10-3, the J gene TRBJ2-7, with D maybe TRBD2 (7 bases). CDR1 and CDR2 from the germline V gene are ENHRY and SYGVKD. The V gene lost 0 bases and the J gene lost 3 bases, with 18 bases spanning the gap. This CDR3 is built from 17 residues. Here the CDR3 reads CAISESRTGRAIYEQYF. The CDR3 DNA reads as TGTGCCATCAGTGAGTCACGAACAGGGAGGGCAATCTACGAGCAGTACTTC.

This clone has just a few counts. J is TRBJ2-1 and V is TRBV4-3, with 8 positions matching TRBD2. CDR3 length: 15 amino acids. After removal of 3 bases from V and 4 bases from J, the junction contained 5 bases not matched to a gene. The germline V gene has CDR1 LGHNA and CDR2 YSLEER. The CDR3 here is CASSQTSEVYNEQFF. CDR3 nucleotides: TGCGCCAGCAGCCAGACTAGCGAGGTTTACAATGAGCAGTTCTTC.

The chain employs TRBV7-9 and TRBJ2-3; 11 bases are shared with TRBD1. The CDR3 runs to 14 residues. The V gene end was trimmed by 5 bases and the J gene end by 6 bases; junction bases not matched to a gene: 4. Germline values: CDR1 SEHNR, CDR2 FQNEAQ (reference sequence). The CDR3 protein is CASSRTGGGDTQYF. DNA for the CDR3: TGTGCCAGCAGCCGGACAGGGGGCGGGGATACGCAGTATTTT.

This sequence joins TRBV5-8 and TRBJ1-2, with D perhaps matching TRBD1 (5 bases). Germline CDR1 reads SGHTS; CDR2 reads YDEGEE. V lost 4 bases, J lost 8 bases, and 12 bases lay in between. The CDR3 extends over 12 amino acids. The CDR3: CASSLTGWGYTF. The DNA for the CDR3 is TGTGCCAGCAGCCTTACAGGTTGGGGCTACACCTTC.

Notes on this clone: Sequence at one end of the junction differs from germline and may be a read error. The CDR3 DNA follows: TGTGCTAGCAGCCTTATGCCGGAGAACAATCAGCCCCAGCATTTT. This gives the protein CASSLMPENNQPQHF. V usage is TRBV7-7 and J usage is TRBJ1-5; unclear D gene. The germline gives CDR1 SSHAT, CDR2 FNYEAQ (reference sequence). The CDR3 covers 15 residues.

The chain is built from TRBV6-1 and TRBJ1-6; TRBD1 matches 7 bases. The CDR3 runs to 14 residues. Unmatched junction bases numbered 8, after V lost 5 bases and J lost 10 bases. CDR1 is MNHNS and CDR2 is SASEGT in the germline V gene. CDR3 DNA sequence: TGTGCCAGCAGTAGCGGACAGGACTCGTCACCCCTCCACTTT. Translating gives CASSSGQDSSPLHF.

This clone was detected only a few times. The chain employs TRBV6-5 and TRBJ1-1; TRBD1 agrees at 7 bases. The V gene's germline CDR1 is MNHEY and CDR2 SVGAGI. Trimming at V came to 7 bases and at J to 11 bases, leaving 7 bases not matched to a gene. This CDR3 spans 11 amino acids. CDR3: CASTRGTAAFF. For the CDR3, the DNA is TGTGCCAGCACCCGGGGGACAGCGGCTTTCTTT.

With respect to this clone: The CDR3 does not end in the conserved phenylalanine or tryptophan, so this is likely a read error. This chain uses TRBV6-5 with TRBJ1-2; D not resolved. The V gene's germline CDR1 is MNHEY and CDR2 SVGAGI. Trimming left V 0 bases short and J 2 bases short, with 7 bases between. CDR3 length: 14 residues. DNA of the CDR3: TGTGCCAGCAGTTACTCGAGGCAAAACTATGGCTACACCCTC. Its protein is CASSYSRQNYGYTL.

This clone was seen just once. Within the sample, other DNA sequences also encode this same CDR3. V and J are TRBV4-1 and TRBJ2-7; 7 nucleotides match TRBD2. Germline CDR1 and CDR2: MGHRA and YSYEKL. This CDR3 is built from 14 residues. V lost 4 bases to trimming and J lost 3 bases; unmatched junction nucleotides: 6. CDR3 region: CASSPVGGDYEQYF. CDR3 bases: TGCGCCAGCAGCCCTGTGGGGGGGGACTACGAGCAGTACTTC.

CDR3 in DNA: TGTGCCAGCAGCTTATACGACAGGGTGAACACTGAAGCTTTCTTT. It codes for CASSLYDRVNTEAFF. The gene calls are TRBV7-8 and TRBJ1-1; 7 nucleotides agree with TRBD1. CDR1 and CDR2 from the germline V gene are SGHVS and FQNEAQ. The CDR3 has 15 amino acids. V dropped 2 bases and J dropped 0; count of bases not matched to a gene: 3. Using reference TRBV7-8 and TRBJ1-1 for the parts outside the CDR3, the full variable domain is GAGVSQSPRYKVAKRGQDVALRCDPISGHVSLFWYQQALGQGPEFLTYFQNEAQLDKSGLPSDRFFAERPEGSVSTLKIQRTQQEDSAVYLCASSLYDRVNTEAFFGQGTRLTVV.

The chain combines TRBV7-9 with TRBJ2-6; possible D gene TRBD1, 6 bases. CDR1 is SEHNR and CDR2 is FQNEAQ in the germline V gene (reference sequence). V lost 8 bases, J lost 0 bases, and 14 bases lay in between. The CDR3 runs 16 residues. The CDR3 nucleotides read TGTGCCAGCGGGAGACAGGCCGACTCTGGGGCCAACGTCCTGACTTTC. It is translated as CASGRQADSGANVLTF.

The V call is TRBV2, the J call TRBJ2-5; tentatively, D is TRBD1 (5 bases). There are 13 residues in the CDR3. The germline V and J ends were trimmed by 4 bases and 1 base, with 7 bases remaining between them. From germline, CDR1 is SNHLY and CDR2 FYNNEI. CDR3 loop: CASSGDSQETQYF. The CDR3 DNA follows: TGTGCCAGCAGTGGAGACAGCCAAGAGACCCAGTACTTC.

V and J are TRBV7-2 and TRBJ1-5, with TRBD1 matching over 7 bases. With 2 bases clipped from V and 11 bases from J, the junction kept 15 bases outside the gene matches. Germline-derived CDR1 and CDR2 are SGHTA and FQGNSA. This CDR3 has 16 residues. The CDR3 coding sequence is TGTGCCAGCAGCTTAAACGGGCGGACAGCGCAGGGGGCCCAGCATTTT. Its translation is CASSLNGRTAQGAQHF. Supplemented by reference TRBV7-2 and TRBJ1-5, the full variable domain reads GAGVSQSPSNKVTEKGKDVELRCDPISGHTALYWYRQSLGQGLEFLIYFQGNSAPDKSGLPSDRFSAERTGGSVSTLTIQRTQQEDSAVYLCASSLNGRTAQGAQHFGDGTRLSIL.

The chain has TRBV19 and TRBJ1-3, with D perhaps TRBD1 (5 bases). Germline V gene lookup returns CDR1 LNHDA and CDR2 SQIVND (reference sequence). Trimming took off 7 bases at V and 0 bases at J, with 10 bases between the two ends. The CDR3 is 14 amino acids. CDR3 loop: CASMGQDSGNTIYF. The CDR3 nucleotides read TGTGCCAGTATGGGGCAGGACTCTGGAAACACCATATATTTT.

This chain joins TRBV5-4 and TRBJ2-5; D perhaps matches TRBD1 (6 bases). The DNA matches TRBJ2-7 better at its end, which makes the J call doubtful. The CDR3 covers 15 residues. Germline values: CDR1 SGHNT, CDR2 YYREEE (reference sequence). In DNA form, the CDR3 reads TGTGCCAGCAGCTTGTCCGTCGGGACACCATACGAGCAGTACTTC. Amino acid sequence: CASSLSVGTPYEQYF.

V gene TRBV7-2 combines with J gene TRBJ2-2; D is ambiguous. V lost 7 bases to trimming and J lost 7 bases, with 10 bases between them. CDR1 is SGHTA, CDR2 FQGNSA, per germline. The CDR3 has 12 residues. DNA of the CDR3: TGTGCCAGCAACATCCCCCGCGGGGAGCTGTTTTTT. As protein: CASNIPRGELFF.

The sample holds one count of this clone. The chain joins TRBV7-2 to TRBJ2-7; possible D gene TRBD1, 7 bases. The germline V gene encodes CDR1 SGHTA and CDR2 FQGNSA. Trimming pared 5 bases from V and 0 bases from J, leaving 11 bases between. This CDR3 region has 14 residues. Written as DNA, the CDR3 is TGTGCCAGCAGCCCGCGGGACAGCTCCTACGAGCAGTACTTC. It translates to CASSPRDSSYEQYF.

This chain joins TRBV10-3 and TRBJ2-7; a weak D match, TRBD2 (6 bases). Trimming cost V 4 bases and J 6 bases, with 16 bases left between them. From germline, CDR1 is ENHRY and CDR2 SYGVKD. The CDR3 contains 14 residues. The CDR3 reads CAISGSPGGREQYF. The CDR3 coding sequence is TGTGCCATCAGTGGCTCCCCCGGAGGGCGCGAGCAGTACTTC.

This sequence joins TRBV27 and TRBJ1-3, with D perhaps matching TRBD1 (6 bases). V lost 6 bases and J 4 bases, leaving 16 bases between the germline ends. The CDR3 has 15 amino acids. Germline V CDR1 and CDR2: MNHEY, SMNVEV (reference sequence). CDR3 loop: CASSRLQGRGNTIYF. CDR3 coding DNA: TGTGCCAGCAGCCGACTCCAGGGGAGAGGAAACACCATATATTTT.

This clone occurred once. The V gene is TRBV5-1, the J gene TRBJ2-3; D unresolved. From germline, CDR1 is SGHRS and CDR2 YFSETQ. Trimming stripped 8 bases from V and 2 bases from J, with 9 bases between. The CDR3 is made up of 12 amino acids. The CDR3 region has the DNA TGCGCCAGTCAGGTCTCCACAGATACGCAGTATTTT. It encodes CASQVSTDTQYF. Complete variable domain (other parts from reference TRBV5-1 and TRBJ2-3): KAGVTQTPRYLIKTRGQQVTLSCSPISGHRSVSWYQQTPGQGLQFLFEYFSETQRNKGNFPGRFSGRQFSNSRSEMNVSTLELGDSALYLCASQVSTDTQYFGPGTRLTVL.

CDR3 amino acids: CASSFRTGSNQPQHF. The CDR3 bases are TGTGCCAGCAGTTTCCGGACAGGGAGCAATCAGCCCCAGCATTTT. The genes are TRBV5-8 and TRBJ1-5; TRBD1 matches at 8 bases. The germline V gene has CDR1 SGHTS and CDR2 YDEGEE. CDR3 length equals 15 residues. The V and J ends lost 5 bases and 1 base, in that order; junction bases with no gene match: 5. Full variable domain (outside the CDR3, taken from reference TRBV5-8 and TRBJ1-5): EAGVTQSPTHLIKTRGQQATLRCSPISGHTSVYWYQQALGLGLQFLLWYDEGEERNRGNFPPRFSGRQFPNYSSELNVNALELEDSALYLCASSFRTGSNQPQHFGDGTRLSIL.

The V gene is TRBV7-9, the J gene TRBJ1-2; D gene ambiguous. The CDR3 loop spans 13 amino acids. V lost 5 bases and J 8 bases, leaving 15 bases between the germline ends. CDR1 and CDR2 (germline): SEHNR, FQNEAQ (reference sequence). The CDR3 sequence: CASSNPQADGYTF. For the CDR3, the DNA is TGTGCCAGCAGCAACCCCCAGGCTGACGGCTACACCTTC.

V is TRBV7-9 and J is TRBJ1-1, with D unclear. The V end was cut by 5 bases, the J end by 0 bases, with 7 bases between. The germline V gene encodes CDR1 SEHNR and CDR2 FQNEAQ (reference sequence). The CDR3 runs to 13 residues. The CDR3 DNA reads TGTGCCAGCAGCCCGGTAATGAACACTGAAGCTTTCTTT. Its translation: CASSPVMNTEAFF.

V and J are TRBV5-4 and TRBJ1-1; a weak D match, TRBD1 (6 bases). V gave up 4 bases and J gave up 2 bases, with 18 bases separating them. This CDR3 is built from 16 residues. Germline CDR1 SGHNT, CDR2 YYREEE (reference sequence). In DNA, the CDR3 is TGTGCCAGCAGCAACGAACTGGACAGAGGAAACACTGAAGCTTTCTTT. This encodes CASSNELDRGNTEAFF.

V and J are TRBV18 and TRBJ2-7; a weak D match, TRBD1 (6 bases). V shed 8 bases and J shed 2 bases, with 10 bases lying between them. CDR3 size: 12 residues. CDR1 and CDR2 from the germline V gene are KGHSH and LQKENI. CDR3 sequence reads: CASQGGTYEQYF. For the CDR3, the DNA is TGTGCCAGCCAAGGGGGTACCTACGAGCAGTACTTC.